This TCR beta chain was observed in a study of response to subunit inactivated influenza vaccine (dated 2018 in TCRdb). Regarding the complete study: To follow how T cells responded to a trivalent subunit inactivated influenza vaccine, the researchers relied on deep quantitative profiling of the T cell receptor repertoire. Paper-wide results and their limitations: It was suggested by the authors that each seasonal influenza vaccination may recruit only a limited number of new T cells.

With respect to this clonotype: No antigen is known for it. No base-level quality is on record; no much larger clone is a single base apart.

Libraries were prepared through RT-PCR. The sample was run on an Illumina HiSeq 2500. TCRdb reprocessed the public reads (quality trimming at Q25 with fastp, clone calling with MiXCR) and kept in-frame beta chains. A single entry per CDR3 protein holds the most common genes and DNA from its merged rows. This sample holds approximately 530,000 distinct CDR3 sequences; under 9% were observed only once. The top ten clones comprise about an eighth of the sample. The CDR3 measures 14 amino acids from cysteine to phenylalanine. Here the CDR3 DNA is all that survives: 42 bases in frame from base 1. CDR1 GTSNPN and CDR2 SVGIG are derived from the germline V gene (reference sequence). The junction shows trimming of 0 bases on V and 0 bases on J, plus 8 bases between the germline ends.

The V and J segments used are TRBV30 and TRBJ1-1; no D gene is confidently identified. The starting material was PBMCs from blood, obtained less than 30 months after vaccination. The clonotype originates from a man between 50 and 69 years old who received an inactivated influenza vaccine. Donor details come from another sample of the same person, matched by shared clones. The CDR3 region reads CAWSVRVLNTEAFF. The DNA reads TGTGCCTGGAGTGTACGAGTGCTGAACACTGAAGCTTTCTTT.